The 3 T cell receptor beta chains below all came from one sample that was sequenced in a study of shared clonotypes between healthy human individuals. TCRdb keeps only in-frame clones here, not all; method: immunoSEQ multiplex PCR. The sample yields 1,500,000 or so clones, approximately 98.5% seen once. The sequencing input was naive CD4+ T cells sorted from blood. Subset of the sample: CD45RA+ positively selected. Receptors were obtained from a young man in good health.

J is TRBJ2-1 and V is TRBV21-1. TRBV21-1 is tagged as a pseudogene. This CDR3 comprises 18 residues. The chain's CDR3 is CASSNAALLVGVFNEQFF. CDR3 DNA sequence: TGTGCCAGCAGCAACGCGGCCCTGCTTGTGGGGGTTTTCAATGAGCAGTTCTTC.

For the CDR3, the DNA is TGTGCCAGCAGCTTGTGGCCTAGCACACAGCGCTACGAGCAGTACTTC. It translates to CASSLWPSTQRYEQYF. The rearrangement links TRBV5-4 to TRBJ2-7; TRBD2 is a possible D gene (5 bases). Germline V CDR1 and CDR2: SGHNT, YYREEE (reference sequence). The length of the CDR3 is 16 residues. V gave up 1 base and J gave up 3 bases, with 17 bases separating them.

The gene calls are TRBV7-8 and TRBJ2-7, with a weak D call TRBD2 (5 bases). Germline lookup yields CDR1 SGHVS and CDR2 FQNEAQ. This CDR3 region has 14 residues. V gave up 5 bases and J gave up 6 bases, with 17 bases separating them. This CDR3 reads CASSRDLLRGEQYF. The CDR3 DNA sequence: TGTGCCAGCAGCCGAGACCTGCTCCGGGGCGAGCAGTACTTC.